This TCR beta chain emerged from a study of blood T cells in healthy people across ages. The second PCR ran about 6 to 11 cycles with a sample-barcoded 5' primer and J-beta primers. A single record per CDR3 protein comes from TCRdb applying MiXCR to the 5' RACE reads. The table lists under 750,000 distinct CDR3 sequences, around 48% of them singletons. With each sample, at least 5 micrograms of total RNA were extracted. The sample was blood. The origin of this receptor is an elderly man in good health.

Here the CDR3 reads CASGGQFTDTQYF. CDR3 bases: TGTGCCAGCGGGGGTCAATTCACAGATACGCAGTATTTT. V and J are TRBV27 and TRBJ2-3; D assignment may be TRBD1 or TRBD2 (5 bases each). Germline V CDR1 and CDR2: MNHEY, SMNVEV (reference sequence). Trimming left V 8 bases short and J 2 bases short, with 11 bases between. The CDR3 covers 13 residues.